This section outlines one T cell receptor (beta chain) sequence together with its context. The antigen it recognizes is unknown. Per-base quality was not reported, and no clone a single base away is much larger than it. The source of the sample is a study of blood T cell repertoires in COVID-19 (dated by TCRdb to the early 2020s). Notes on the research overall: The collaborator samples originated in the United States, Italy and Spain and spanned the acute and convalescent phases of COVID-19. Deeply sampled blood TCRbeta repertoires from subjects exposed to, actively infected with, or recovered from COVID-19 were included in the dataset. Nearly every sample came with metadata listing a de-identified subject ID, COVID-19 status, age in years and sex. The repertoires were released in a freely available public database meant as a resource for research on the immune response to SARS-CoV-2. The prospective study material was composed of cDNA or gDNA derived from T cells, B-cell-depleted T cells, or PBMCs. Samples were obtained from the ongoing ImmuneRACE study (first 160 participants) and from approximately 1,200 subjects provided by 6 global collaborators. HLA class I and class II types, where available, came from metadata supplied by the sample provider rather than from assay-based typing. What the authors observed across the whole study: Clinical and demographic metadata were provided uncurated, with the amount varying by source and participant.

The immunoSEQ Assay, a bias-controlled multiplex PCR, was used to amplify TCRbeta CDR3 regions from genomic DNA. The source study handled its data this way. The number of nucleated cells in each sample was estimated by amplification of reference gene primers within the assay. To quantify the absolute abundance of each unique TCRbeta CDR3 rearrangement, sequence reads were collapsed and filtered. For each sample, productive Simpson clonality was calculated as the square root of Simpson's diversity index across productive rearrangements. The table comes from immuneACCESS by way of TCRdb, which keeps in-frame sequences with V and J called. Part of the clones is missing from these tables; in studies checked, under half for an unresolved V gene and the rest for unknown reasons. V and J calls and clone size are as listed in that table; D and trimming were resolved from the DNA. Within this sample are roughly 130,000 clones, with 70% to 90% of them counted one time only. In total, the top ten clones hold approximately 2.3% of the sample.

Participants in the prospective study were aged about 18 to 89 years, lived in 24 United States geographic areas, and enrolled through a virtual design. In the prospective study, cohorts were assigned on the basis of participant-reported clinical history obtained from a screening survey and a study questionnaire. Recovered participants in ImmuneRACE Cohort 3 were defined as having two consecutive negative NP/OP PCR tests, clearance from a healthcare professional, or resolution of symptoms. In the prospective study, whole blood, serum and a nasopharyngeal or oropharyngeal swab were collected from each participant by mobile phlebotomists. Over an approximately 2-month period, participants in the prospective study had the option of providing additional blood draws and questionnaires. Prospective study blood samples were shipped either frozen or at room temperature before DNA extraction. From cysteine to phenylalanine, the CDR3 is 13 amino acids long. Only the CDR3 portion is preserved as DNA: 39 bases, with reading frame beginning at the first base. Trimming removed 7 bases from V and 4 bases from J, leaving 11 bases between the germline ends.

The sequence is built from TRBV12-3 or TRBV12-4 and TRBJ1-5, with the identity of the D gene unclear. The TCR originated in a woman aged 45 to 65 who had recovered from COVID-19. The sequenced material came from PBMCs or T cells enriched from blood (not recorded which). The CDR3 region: CASTLDENQPQHF. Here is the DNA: TGTGCCAGCACCCTAGACGAGAATCAGCCCCAGCATTTT.